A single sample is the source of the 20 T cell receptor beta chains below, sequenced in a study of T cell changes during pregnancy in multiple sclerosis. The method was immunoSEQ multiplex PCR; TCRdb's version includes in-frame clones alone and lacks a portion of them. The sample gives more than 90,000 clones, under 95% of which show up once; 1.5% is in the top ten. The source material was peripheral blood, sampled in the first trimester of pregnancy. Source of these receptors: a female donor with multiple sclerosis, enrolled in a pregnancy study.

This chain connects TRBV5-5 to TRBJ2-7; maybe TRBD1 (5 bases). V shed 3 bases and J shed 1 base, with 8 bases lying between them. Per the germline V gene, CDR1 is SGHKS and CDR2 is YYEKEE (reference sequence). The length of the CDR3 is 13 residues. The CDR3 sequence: CASSSTGSYEQYF. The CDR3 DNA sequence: TGTGCCAGCAGCTCCACAGGATCCTACGAGCAGTACTTC. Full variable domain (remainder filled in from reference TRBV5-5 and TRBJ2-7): DAGVTQSPTHLIKTRGQQVTLRCSPISGHKSVSWYQQVLGQGPQFIFQYYEKEERGRGNFPDRFSARQFPNYSSELNVNALLLGDSALYLCASSSTGSYEQYFGPGTRLTVT.

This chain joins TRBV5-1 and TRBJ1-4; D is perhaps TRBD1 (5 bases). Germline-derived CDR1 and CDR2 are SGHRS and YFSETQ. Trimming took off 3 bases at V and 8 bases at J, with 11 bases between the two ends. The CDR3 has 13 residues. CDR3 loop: CASSSAGLEKLFF. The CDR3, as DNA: TGCGCCAGCAGCTCGGCAGGGCTCGAAAAACTGTTTTTT.

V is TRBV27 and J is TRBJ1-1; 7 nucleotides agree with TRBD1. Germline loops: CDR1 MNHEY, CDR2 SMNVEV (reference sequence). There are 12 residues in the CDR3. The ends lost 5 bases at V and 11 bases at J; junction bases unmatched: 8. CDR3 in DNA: TGTGCCAGCAGTCCGCTTGGACAGGCCGCTTTCTTT. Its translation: CASSPLGQAAFF.

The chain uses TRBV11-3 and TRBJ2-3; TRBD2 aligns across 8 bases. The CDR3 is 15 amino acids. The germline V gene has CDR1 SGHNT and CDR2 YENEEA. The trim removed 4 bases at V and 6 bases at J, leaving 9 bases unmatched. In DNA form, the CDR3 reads TGTGCCAGCAGCTCAGCGGGAGTTTTCGGGGATACGCAGTATTTT. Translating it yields CASSSAGVFGDTQYF. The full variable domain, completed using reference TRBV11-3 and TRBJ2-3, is EAGVVQSPRYKIIEKKQPVAFWCNPISGHNTLYWYLQNLGQGPELLIRYENEEAVDDSQLPKDRFSAERLKGVDSTLKIQPAELGDSAVYLCASSSAGVFGDTQYFGPGTRLTVL.

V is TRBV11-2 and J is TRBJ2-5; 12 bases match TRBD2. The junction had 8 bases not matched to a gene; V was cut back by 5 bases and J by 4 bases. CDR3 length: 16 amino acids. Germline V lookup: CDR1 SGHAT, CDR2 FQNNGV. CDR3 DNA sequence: TGTGCCAGCAGCATACTAGCGGGAGGCCGGGGAGAGACCCAGTACTTC. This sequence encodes CASSILAGGRGETQYF.

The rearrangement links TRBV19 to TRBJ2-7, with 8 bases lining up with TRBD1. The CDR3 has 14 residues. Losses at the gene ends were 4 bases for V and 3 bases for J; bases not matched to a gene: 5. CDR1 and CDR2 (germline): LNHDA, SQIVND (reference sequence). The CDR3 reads CASSTGGRSYEQYF. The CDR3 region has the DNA TGTGCCAGTAGTACAGGGGGCAGGAGCTACGAGCAGTACTTC.

CDR3 DNA sequence: TGTGCCAGCAGTTACTCGGGGGGGGCGACGAAGAACGAGCAGTACTTC. This translates into CASSYSGGATKNEQYF. The chain combines TRBV6-5 with TRBJ2-7, with D maybe TRBD2 (7 bases). The CDR3 spans 16 residues. Germline V lookup: CDR1 MNHEY, CDR2 SVGAGI. The ends were cut back, 0 bases at V and 5 bases at J, with 17 bases in the middle.

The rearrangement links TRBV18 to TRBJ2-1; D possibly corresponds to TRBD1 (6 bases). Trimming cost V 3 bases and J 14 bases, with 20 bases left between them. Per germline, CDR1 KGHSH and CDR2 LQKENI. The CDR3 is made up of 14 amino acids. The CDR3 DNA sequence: TGTGCCAGCTCACCCGTTTCTATCCTGGCAGGGGAGTTCTTC. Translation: CASSPVSILAGEFF.

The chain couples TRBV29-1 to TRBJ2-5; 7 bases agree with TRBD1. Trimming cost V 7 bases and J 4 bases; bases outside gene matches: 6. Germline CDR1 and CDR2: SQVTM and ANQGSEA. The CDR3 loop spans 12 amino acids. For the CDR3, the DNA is TGCAGCGCGACAGGGAGACGAGAGACCCAGTACTTC. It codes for CSATGRRETQYF.

Written as DNA, the CDR3 is TGTGCCAGCAGCTTGGATAGGGCTAGCGGGATGAATGAGCAGTTCTTC. This gives the protein CASSLDRASGMNEQFF. This rearrangement joins TRBV5-4 to TRBJ2-1, with 9 bases fitting TRBD2. CDR3 length: 16 residues. The germline gives CDR1 SGHNT, CDR2 YYREEE (reference sequence). V trimming: 0 bases; J trimming: 7 bases; junction bases outside the gene matches: 8.

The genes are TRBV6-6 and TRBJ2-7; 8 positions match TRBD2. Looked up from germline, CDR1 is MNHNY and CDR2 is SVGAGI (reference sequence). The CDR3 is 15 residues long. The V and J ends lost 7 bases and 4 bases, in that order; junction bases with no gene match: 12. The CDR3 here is CASKLGGTREYEQYF. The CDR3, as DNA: TGTGCCAGCAAATTGGGTGGGACTAGGGAATACGAGCAGTACTTC.

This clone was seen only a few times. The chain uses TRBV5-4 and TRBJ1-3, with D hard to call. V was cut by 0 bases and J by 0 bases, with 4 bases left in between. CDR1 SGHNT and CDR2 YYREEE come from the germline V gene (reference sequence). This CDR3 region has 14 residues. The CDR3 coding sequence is TGTGCCAGCAGCTTGGCAGACTCTGGAAACACCATATATTTT. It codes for CASSLADSGNTIYF.

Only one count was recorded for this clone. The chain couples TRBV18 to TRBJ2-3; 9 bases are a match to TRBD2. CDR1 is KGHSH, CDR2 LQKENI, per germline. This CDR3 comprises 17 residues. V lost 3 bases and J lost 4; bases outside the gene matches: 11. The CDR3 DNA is TGTGCCAGCTCACCCCTGGGGGGTAGCGGGAGTGCAGATACGCAGTATTTT. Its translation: CASSPLGGSGSADTQYF.

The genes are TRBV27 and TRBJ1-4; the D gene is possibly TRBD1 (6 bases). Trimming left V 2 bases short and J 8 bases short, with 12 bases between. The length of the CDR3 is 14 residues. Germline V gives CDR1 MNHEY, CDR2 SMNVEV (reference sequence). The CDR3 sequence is CASSLGGAREKLFF. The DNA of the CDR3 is TGTGCCAGCAGTTTAGGGGGGGCTAGGGAAAAACTGTTTTTT.

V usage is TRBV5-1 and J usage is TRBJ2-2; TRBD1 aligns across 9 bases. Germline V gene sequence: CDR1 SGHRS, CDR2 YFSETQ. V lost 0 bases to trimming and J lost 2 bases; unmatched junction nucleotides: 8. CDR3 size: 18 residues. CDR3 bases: TGCGCCAGCAGCTTGGTACCCGGGACAGGGCTCAACACCGGGGAGCTGTTTTTT. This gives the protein CASSLVPGTGLNTGELFF.

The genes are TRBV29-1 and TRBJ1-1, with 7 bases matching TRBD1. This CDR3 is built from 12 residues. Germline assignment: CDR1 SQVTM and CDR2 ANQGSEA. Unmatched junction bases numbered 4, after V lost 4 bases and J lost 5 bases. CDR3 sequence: CSVAQGTTEAFF. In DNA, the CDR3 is TGCAGCGTTGCACAGGGGACGACTGAAGCTTTCTTT.

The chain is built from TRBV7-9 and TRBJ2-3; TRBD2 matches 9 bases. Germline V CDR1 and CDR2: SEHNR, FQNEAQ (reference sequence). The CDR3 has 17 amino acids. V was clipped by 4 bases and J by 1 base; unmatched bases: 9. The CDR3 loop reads CASSSLLAGEGTDTQYF. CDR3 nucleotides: TGTGCCAGCAGCTCACTATTAGCGGGAGAGGGCACAGATACGCAGTATTTT.

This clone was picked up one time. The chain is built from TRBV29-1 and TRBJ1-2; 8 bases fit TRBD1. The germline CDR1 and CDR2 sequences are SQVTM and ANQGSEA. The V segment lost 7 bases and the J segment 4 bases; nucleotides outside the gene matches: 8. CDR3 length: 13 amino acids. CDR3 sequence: CSAHTGGSYGYTF. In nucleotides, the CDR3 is TGCAGCGCCCACACAGGGGGTAGCTATGGCTACACCTTC.

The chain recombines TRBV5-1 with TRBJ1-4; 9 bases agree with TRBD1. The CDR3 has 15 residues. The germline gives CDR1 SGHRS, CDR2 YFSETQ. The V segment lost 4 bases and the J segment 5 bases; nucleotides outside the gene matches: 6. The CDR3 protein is CASSDTGGTNEKLFF. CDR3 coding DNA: TGCGCCAGCAGCGACACAGGGGGCACAAATGAAAAACTGTTTTTT.

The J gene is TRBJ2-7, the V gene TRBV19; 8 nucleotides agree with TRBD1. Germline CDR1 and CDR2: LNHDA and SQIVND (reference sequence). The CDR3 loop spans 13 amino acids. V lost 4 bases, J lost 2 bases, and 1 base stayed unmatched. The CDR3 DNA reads TGTGCCAGTAGTAGGGACAGGCCCTACGAGCAGTACTTC. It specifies CASSRDRPYEQYF.